Below, 8 T cell receptor beta chains from the same sample are listed, as sequenced in a study of shared clonotypes between healthy human individuals. The repertoire was sequenced with immunoSEQ multiplex PCR; TCRdb's copy has only in-frame clones and lacks some. The data hold around 100,000 clones, with about 67% observed a single time. The sample comprised memory CD8+ T cells sorted from blood. Documented subset: CD45RO+ cells pooled with CCR7-negative TemRA cells. These receptors were taken from a woman in her twenties or thirties in good health.

There are a few counts of this clone. The V gene is TRBV9, the J gene TRBJ2-7; D remains unclear. Germline assignment: CDR1 SGDLS and CDR2 YYNGEE. V was cut by 4 bases and J by 0 bases, with 11 bases left in between. This CDR3 has 14 residues. CDR3 region: CASSPRSISYEQYF. The CDR3 coding sequence is TGTGCCAGCAGCCCGCGGTCAATCTCCTACGAGCAGTACTTC.

V usage is TRBV7-9 and J usage is TRBJ2-6, with D possibly being TRBD1 (6 bases). Trimming took 4 bases from V and 0 from J, leaving 16 bases between them. The CDR3 consists of 18 residues. Germline assignment: CDR1 SEHNR and CDR2 FQNEAQ (reference sequence). DNA of the CDR3: TGTGCCAGCAGCTGCAGGGGCAGTACGCTCTCTGGGGCCAACGTCCTGACTTTC. Translated, it gives CASSCRGSTLSGANVLTF.

In DNA form, the CDR3 reads TGTGCCAGCAGTGAAAATCACGAGCAGTACTTC. This gives the protein CASSENHEQYF. The chain combines TRBV25-1 with TRBJ2-5, with D hard to call. The J call may be mistaken, given a closer DNA end match to TRBJ2-7. Germline-derived CDR1 and CDR2 are MGHDK and SYGVNS. There are 11 residues in the CDR3.

The rearrangement links TRBV7-9 to TRBJ2-7; 9 positions agree with TRBD1. J lost 3 bases, V lost 4 bases, and 10 bases had no gene match. The CDR3 spans 16 residues. Germline assignment: CDR1 SEHNR and CDR2 FQNEAQ (reference sequence). The CDR3 nucleotides are TGTGCCAGCAGCTCCCTAAGGGGACAGGGTCGCTACGAGCAGTACTTC. Residues: CASSSLRGQGRYEQYF.

The CDR3: CASSLGPIIMNTEAFF. DNA for the CDR3: TGTGCCAGCAGCTTGGGTCCTATTATTATGAACACTGAAGCTTTCTTT. The V gene is TRBV7-9, the J gene TRBJ1-1; D is unresolved. The V and J ends lost 3 bases and 0 bases respectively, with 14 bases between them. The germline CDR1 and CDR2 sequences are SEHNR and FQNEAQ (reference sequence). The CDR3 extends over 16 amino acids.

In its sample, this clone was seen a few times. The chain couples TRBV7-9 to TRBJ2-7; D not certain. This CDR3 has 13 residues. With 5 bases removed from V and 4 bases from J, the gap between germline ends came to 12 bases. Germline CDR1 reads SEHNR; CDR2 reads FQNEAQ (reference sequence). This chain's CDR3 is CASSTEPVYEQYF. In DNA, the CDR3 is TGTGCCAGCAGCACCGAGCCGGTTTACGAGCAGTACTTC.

This clone showed up just a few times. The V call is TRBV6-4, the J call TRBJ2-3; 11 bases agree with TRBD2. With 3 bases clipped from V and 2 bases from J, the junction kept 4 bases outside the gene matches. Germline V gene data show CDR1 as MRHNA and CDR2 as SNTAGT. The CDR3 is 16 amino acids. The CDR3 region is CASSELAGEATDTQYF. CDR3 bases: TGTGCCAGCAGTGAACTAGCGGGAGAGGCCACAGATACGCAGTATTTT.

This clone occurred once. The chain combines TRBV11-3 with TRBJ2-1; 7 positions agree with TRBD2. J lost 8 bases, V lost 2 bases, and 6 bases had no gene match. There are 14 residues in the CDR3. CDR1 and CDR2 (germline): SGHNT, YENEEA. In nucleotides, the CDR3 is TGTGCCAGCAGCTTAAGGGAGGGGATCCATGAGCAGTTCTTC. Translating it yields CASSLREGIHEQFF.